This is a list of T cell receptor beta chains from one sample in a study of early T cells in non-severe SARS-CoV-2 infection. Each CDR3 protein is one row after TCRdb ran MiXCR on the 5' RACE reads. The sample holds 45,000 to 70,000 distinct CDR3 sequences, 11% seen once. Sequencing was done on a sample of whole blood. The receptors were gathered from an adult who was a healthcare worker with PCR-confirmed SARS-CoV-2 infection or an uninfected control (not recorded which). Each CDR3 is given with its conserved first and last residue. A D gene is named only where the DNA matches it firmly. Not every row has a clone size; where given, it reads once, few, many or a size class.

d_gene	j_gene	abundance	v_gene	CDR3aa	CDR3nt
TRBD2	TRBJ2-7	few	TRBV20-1	CSARGSGRGYEQYF	TGCAGTGCTAGAGGCAGCGGGAGAGGGTACGAGCAGTACTTC
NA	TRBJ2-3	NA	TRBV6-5	CASSLGQTTDTQYF	TGTGCCAGCAGTCTAGGACAGACCACAGATACGCAGTATTTT
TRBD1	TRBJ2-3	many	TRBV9	CASKQTGSTDTQYF	TGTGCCAGCAAACAGACAGGGAGCACAGATACGCAGTATTTT
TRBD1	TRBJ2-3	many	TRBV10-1	CASSESLDRRTDTQYF	TGCGCCAGCAGTGAGTCGTTGGACAGGCGCACAGATACGCAGTATTTT
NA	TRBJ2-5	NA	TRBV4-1	CASSQGTTLRETQYF	TGCGCCAGCAGCCAAGGGACTACATTGCGAGAGACCCAGTACTTC
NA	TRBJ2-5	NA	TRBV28	CASNIRGSQETQYF	TGTGCCAGCAACATCCGGGGATCCCAAGAGACCCAGTACTTC
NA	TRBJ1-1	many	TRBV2	CASTGGSPFGTEAFF	TGTGCCAGCACCGGGGGAAGTCCGTTCGGCACTGAAGCTTTCTTT
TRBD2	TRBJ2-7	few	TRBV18	CASSPQTSGRFYEQYF	TGTGCCAGCTCACCCCAAACTAGCGGGAGGTTCTACGAGCAGTACTTC
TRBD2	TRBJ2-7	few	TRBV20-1	CSASGGAGEQYF	TGCAGTGCTAGCGGGGGGGCCGGGGAGCAGTACTTC
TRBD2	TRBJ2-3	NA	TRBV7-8	CASTTRLAGSTDTQYF	TGTGCCAGCACCACCCGACTAGCGGGCTCCACAGATACGCAGTATTTT
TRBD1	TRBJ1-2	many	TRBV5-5	CASSLSWDSYGYTF	TGTGCCAGCAGCTTGAGTTGGGACAGCTATGGCTACACCTTC
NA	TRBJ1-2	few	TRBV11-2	CASSPDWSFSGYTF	TGTGCCAGCAGCCCAGACTGGAGTTTTAGCGGCTACACCTTC
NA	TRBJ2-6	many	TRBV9	CASTHSGANVLTF	TGTGCCAGCACCCACTCTGGGGCCAACGTCCTGACTTTC
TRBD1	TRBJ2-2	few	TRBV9	CASSVGQGSGELFF	TGTGCCAGCAGCGTAGGACAGGGCTCCGGGGAGCTGTTTTTT
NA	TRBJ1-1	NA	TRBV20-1	CSAATGTTWVAFF	TGCAGTGCTGCCACCGGGACTACCTGGGTTGCTTTCTTT
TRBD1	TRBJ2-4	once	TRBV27	CASSVGPGGVGIQYF	TGTGCCAGCAGTGTGGGTCCAGGGGGCGTCGGCATTCAGTACTTC
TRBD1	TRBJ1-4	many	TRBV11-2	CASSSTFPGTANEKLFF	TGTGCCAGCAGCTCAACCTTCCCGGGGACAGCAAATGAAAAACTGTTTTTT
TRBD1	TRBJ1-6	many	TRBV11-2	CASSFRPLKTGTYNSPLHF	TGTGCCAGCAGCTTTAGGCCCCTAAAGACAGGGACCTATAATTCACCCCTCCACTTT
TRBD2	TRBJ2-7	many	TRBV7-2	CASSTGGSYYYEQYF	TGTGCCAGCAGCACCGGCGGGAGCTACTACTACGAGCAGTACTTC
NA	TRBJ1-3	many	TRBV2	CASKGSDPGNTIYF	TGTGCCAGCAAAGGTTCCGATCCGGGAAACACCATATATTTT
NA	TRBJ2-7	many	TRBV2	CASSEPGSYVYYEQYF	TGTGCCAGCAGTGAACCAGGGTCGTACGTCTACTACGAGCAGTACTTC
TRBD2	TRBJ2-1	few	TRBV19	CASSSRGSLHNEQFF	TGTGCCAGTAGTTCCCGCGGGAGTCTCCACAATGAGCAGTTCTTC
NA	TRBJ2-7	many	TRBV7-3	CASSFGGASSYEQYF	TGTGCCAGCAGCTTTGGCGGTGCCAGCTCCTACGAGCAGTACTTC
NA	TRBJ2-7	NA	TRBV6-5	CASRPGGSEQYF	TGTGCCAGCAGGCCCGGGGGAAGCGAGCAGTACTTC
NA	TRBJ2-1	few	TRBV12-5	CASGFTGQSSYNEQFF	TGTGCTAGTGGTTTTACCGGACAGAGCTCCTACAATGAGCAGTTCTTC
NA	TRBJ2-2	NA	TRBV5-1	CASSTSGLPNTGELFF	TGCGCCAGCAGCACCAGCGGGTTACCGAACACCGGGGAGCTGTTTTTT
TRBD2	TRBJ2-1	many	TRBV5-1	CASSLMIAGEDNEQFF	TGCGCCAGCAGCTTGATGATAGCGGGAGAGGATAATGAGCAGTTCTTC
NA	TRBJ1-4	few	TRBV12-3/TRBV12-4	CASRDERQPTNEKLFF	TGTGCCAGCAGAGACGAACGGCAGCCAACTAATGAAAAACTGTTTTTT
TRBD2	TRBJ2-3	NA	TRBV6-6	CASLAGGLVDTQYF	TGTGCCAGTTTAGCGGGAGGGCTGGTAGATACGCAGTATTTT
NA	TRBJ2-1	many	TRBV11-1	CASSFGYQSPQFF	TGTGCCAGCAGCTTCGGATACCAGTCCCCGCAGTTCTTC
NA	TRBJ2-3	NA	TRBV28	CACAGAPSTDTQYF	TGTGCCTGCGCTGGAGCACCGAGCACAGATACGCAGTATTTT
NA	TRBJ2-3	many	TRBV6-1	CASIAGPLVGTQYF	TGTGCCAGCATCGCCGGGCCTTTGGTGGGTACGCAGTATTTT
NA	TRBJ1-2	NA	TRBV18	CASGSGWDGYTF	TGTGCCAGTGGGTCAGGCTGGGATGGCTACACCTTC
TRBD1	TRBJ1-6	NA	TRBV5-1	CASSTDRGVSPLHF	TGCGCCAGCAGCACAGACAGGGGAGTTTCACCCCTCCACTTT
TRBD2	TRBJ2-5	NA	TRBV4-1	CASSTSGRQETQYF	TGCGCCAGCAGCACTAGCGGGAGGCAAGAGACCCAGTACTTC
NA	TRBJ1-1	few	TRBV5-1	CASSLGTTLNTEAFF	TGCGCCAGCAGCTTGGGGACAACCCTGAACACTGAAGCTTTCTTT
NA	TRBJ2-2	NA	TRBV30	CAWSVQPDGELFF	TGTGCCTGGAGTGTACAACCTGACGGGGAGCTGTTTTTT
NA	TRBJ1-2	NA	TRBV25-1	CASSGVGGYTF	TGTGCCAGCAGTGGAGTTGGGGGCTACACCTTC
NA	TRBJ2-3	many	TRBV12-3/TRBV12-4	CASSSPRGARGRDTQYF	TGTGCCAGCAGTTCTCCCCGGGGGGCGCGGGGGAGAGATACGCAGTATTTT
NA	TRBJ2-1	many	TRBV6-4	CASSGGNEPNEQFF	TGTGCCAGCAGCGGGGGTAATGAACCTAATGAGCAGTTCTTC
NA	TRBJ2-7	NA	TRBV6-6	CASSSAGWSYEQYF	TGTGCCAGCAGTTCTGCGGGATGGTCCTACGAGCAGTACTTC
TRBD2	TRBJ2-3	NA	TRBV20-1	CSAGVSGGTDTQYF	TGCAGTGCGGGTGTAAGCGGGGGCACAGATACGCAGTATTTT
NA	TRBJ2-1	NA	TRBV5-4	CASRRPGASSYNEQFF	TGTGCCAGCAGGCGGCCCGGGGCGAGCTCCTACAATGAGCAGTTCTTC
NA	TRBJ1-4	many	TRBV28	CASSSPRPATNEKLFF	TGTGCCAGCAGTTCCCCACGGCCTGCAACTAATGAAAAACTGTTTTTT
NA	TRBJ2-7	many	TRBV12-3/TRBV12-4	CASSPTLYEQYF	TGTGCCAGCAGTCCTACACTCTACGAGCAGTACTTC
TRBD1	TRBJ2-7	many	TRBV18	CASSRDRVATYEQYF	TGTGCCAGCTCACGGGACAGGGTCGCCACCTACGAGCAGTACTTC
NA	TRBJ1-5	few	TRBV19	CASDPGPQHF	TGTGCCAGCGACCCTGGGCCCCAGCATTTT
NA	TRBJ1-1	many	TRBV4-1	CASSPYNSGANTEAFF	TGCGCCAGCAGCCCTTATAATTCAGGGGCGAACACTGAAGCTTTCTTT
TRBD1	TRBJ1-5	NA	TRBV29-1	CSGGQGVNQPQHF	TGCAGCGGAGGACAGGGGGTGAATCAGCCCCAGCATTTT
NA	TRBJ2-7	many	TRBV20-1	CSARTVQTYEQYF	TGCAGTGCCAGGACAGTTCAAACCTACGAGCAGTACTTC
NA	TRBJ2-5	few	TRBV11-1	CASSPPAKTQYF	TGTGCCAGCAGCCCTCCTGCGAAGACCCAGTACTTC
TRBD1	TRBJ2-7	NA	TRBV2	CASSYNEDRSSYEQYF	TGTGCCAGCAGCTACAACGAGGACAGGTCCTCCTACGAGCAGTACTTC
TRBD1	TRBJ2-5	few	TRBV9	CASSADRGKETQYF	TGTGCCAGCAGCGCTGACAGGGGGAAAGAGACCCAGTACTTC
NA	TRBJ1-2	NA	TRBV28	CASSSTLEHGYTF	TGTGCCAGCAGTTCAACTCTTGAGCATGGCTACACCTTC
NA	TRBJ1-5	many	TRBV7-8	CASSSREGGNQPQHF	TGTGCCAGCAGCTCCAGGGAAGGGGGCAATCAGCCCCAGCATTTT
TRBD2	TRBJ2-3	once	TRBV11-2	CASSSPTSGGTDTQYF	TGTGCCAGCAGCTCTCCGACTAGCGGGGGCACAGATACGCAGTATTTT
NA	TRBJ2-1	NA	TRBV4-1	CASSQVGLGKRPSHHNEQFF	TGCGCCAGCAGCCAAGTAGGTTTGGGGAAACGGCCTAGTCACCACAATGAGCAGTTCTTC
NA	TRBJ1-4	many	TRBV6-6	CASAKDGINEKLFF	TGTGCCAGCGCTAAGGACGGGATTAATGAAAAACTGTTTTTT
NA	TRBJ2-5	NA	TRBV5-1	CASSLAAGRALQETQYF	TGCGCCAGCAGCTTGGCCGCGGGAAGAGCGCTCCAAGAGACCCAGTACTTC
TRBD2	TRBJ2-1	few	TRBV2	CASSEGLAAYNEQFF	TGTGCCAGCAGTGAGGGACTAGCCGCCTACAATGAGCAGTTCTTC